The 18 T cell receptor beta chains reported below all come from one sample, sequenced in a study of response to subunit inactivated influenza vaccine. Using its own MiXCR run on the RT-PCR reads, TCRdb lists one record per CDR3 protein. The table lists hundreds of thousands of distinct CDR3 sequences, approximately 15% of them singletons, with around 6.5% in the top ten. The input for sequencing was PBMCs from blood, taken roughly 15 days before vaccination. The origin of the receptors is a man aged 50 to 59 who received an inactivated influenza vaccine.

The chain has TRBV6-2 or TRBV6-3 and TRBJ2-1; D ambiguous. V lost 2 bases and J lost 5, with 7 bases in between. Per germline, CDR1 MNHEY and CDR2 SVGEGT. The CDR3 is made up of 13 amino acids. This CDR3 is CASSYRINNEQFF. The CDR3, as DNA: TGTGCCAGCAGTTACCGTATCAACAATGAGCAGTTCTTC.

CDR3 in amino acids: CASSSGQVDTQYF. In DNA, the CDR3 is TGTGCCAGCAGCTCAGGACAGGTCGATACGCAGTATTTT. The chain couples TRBV7-2 to TRBJ2-3, with 7 bases that match TRBD1. V dropped 4 bases and J dropped 6; count of bases not matched to a gene: 4. The CDR3 sequence is 13 residues long. From germline, CDR1 is SGHTA and CDR2 FQGNSA.

The genes are TRBV20-1 and TRBJ2-1, with D possibly called TRBD1 or TRBD2 (5 bases each). V lost 7 bases to trimming and J lost 4 bases, with 17 bases between them. CDR3 length equals 14 residues. Germline V lookup: CDR1 DFQATT, CDR2 SNEGSKA (reference sequence). The CDR3 is CSGNRGERYNEQFF. The CDR3 DNA is TGCAGTGGCAATAGGGGAGAGAGATACAATGAGCAGTTCTTC.

This clonotype has just a few counts. The chain combines TRBV6-5 with TRBJ2-3, with 9 positions matching TRBD2. V gave up 2 bases and J gave up 2 bases; unmatched junction bases: 2. The germline gives CDR1 MNHEY, CDR2 SVGAGI. This CDR3 comprises 15 residues. The CDR3 region is CASSYLAGTTDTQYF. CDR3 coding DNA: TGTGCCAGCAGTTACCTAGCGGGGACCACAGATACGCAGTATTTT.

The gene calls are TRBV10-3 and TRBJ2-7; 7 positions match TRBD2. Germline V gives CDR1 ENHRY, CDR2 SYGVKD. The CDR3 runs 13 residues. With V trimmed by 4 bases and J by 4 bases, 4 bases remained unmatched. The CDR3 region has the DNA TGTGCCATCAGTGGGGGGGGTTCGTACGAGCAGTACTTC. Its protein is CAISGGGSYEQYF.

The chain carries TRBV20-1 and TRBJ2-7, with 10 bases lining up with TRBD2. Unmatched junction bases numbered 2, after V lost 3 bases and J lost 0 bases. Germline CDR1 DFQATT, CDR2 SNEGSKA (reference sequence). This CDR3 has 14 amino acids. The CDR3 sequence: CSASSGGPSYEQYF. The DNA of the CDR3 is TGCAGTGCTAGTAGCGGGGGGCCCTCCTACGAGCAGTACTTC.

This clonotype has a handful of counts. The chain couples TRBV7-9 to TRBJ2-3, with D possibly matching TRBD1 (5 bases). This CDR3 has 14 residues. The ends were cut back, 3 bases at V and 2 bases at J, with 9 bases in the middle. Germline lookup yields CDR1 SEHNR and CDR2 FQNEAQ (reference sequence). The CDR3 sequence: CASSFLGVTDTQYF. DNA for the CDR3: TGTGCCAGCAGCTTTCTAGGGGTCACAGATACGCAGTATTTT.

Concerning this clonotype: This clone may be a read error of a much larger clone one base away. This chain uses TRBV20-1 with TRBJ2-7; 9 bases match TRBD2. This CDR3 is 14 amino acids long. J was trimmed by 5 bases and V by 8 bases; bases with no gene match: 13. From germline, CDR1 is DFQATT and CDR2 SNEGSKA (reference sequence). Written as DNA, the CDR3 is TGCAGTACCAGGGAGGTAGCGGGAGCACACGAGCAGTACTTC. Translated, it gives CSTREVAGAHEQYF.

The chain combines TRBV27 with TRBJ1-6; unclear D gene. This CDR3 has 14 residues. Germline V gives CDR1 MNHEY, CDR2 SMNVEV (reference sequence). V lost 8 bases and J 8 bases, leaving 16 bases between the germline ends. The CDR3 loop reads CASADGGTYSPLHF. CDR3 coding DNA: TGTGCCAGCGCCGACGGAGGTACCTATTCACCCCTCCACTTT.

The rearrangement uses TRBV6-1 and TRBJ1-5; D not resolved. V lost 2 bases and J lost 0, with 17 bases in between. The CDR3 covers 18 residues. Per the germline V gene, CDR1 is MNHNS and CDR2 is SASEGT. For the CDR3, the DNA is TGTGCCAGCAGTGAAAGGTCTTCGTTTTGGGATAGCAATCAGCCCCAGCATTTT. Protein sequence: CASSERSSFWDSNQPQHF.

The chain uses TRBV29-1 and TRBJ2-7; tentatively, D is TRBD2 (5 bases). Trimming pared 7 bases from V and 3 bases from J, leaving 10 bases between. Germline CDR1 and CDR2: SQVTM and ANQGSEA. The length of the CDR3 is 11 residues. The CDR3 bases are TGCAGCGCAGAACGGGGCTACGAGCAGTACTTC. Translation: CSAERGYEQYF.

This chain links TRBV5-1 with TRBJ1-1, with D perhaps TRBD1 (6 bases). The V gene's germline CDR1 is SGHRS and CDR2 YFSETQ. The CDR3 is made up of 15 amino acids. V lost 0 bases to trimming and J lost 5 bases, with 14 bases between them. As DNA, the CDR3 is TGCGCCAGCAGCTTGGAACAGGGACTGGGGACTGAAGCTTTCTTT. Its translation is CASSLEQGLGTEAFF.

Only a few counts were recorded for this clonotype. The V and J genes are TRBV3-1 and TRBJ2-2; no definite D call. Germline V lookup: CDR1 LGHDT, CDR2 YNNKEL (reference sequence). The V end was cut by 1 base, the J end by 2 bases, with 8 bases between. This CDR3 spans 15 amino acids. The CDR3 DNA reads as TGTGCCAGCAGCCAAGGTCATCCTAACACCGGGGAGCTGTTTTTT. The encoded protein is CASSQGHPNTGELFF.

The V gene is TRBV20-1, the J gene TRBJ2-7; perhaps TRBD2 as D (6 bases). Germline CDR1 and CDR2: DFQATT and SNEGSKA (reference sequence). The length of the CDR3 is 14 residues. Trimming took off 0 bases at V and 4 bases at J, with 13 bases between the two ends. In DNA form, the CDR3 reads TGCAGTGCTAGAGATCCCCGGGGGAATTACGAGCAGTACTTC. Translated, it gives CSARDPRGNYEQYF.

In DNA form, the CDR3 reads TGCAGTGCTAGAGACGCTAGCGGGGGGGCAGATGAGCAGTTCTTC. This sequence encodes CSARDASGGADEQFF. The rearrangement joins TRBV20-1 to TRBJ2-1; 12 bases agree with TRBD2. CDR1 DFQATT and CDR2 SNEGSKA come from the germline V gene (reference sequence). The CDR3 contains 15 residues. The trim removed 0 bases at V and 8 bases at J, leaving 5 bases unmatched.

The chain recombines TRBV3-1 with TRBJ1-2; tentative D call: TRBD1 (6 bases). The germline V and J ends were trimmed by 3 bases and 6 bases, with 14 bases remaining between them. CDR3 length: 14 amino acids. Germline CDR1 LGHDT, CDR2 YNNKEL (reference sequence). The chain's CDR3 is CASSQGTSKNGYTF. In DNA form, the CDR3 reads TGTGCCAGCAGCCAGGGGACATCGAAAAATGGCTACACCTTC.

The chain recombines TRBV5-1 with TRBJ2-7, with a weak D call TRBD1 (6 bases). This CDR3 is 14 amino acids long. V lost 4 bases to trimming and J lost 3 bases, with 14 bases between them. Germline-derived CDR1 and CDR2 are SGHRS and YFSETQ. The CDR3 DNA reads as TGCGCCAGCAGCCAACCGGGACAAAACTACGAGCAGTACTTC. This sequence encodes CASSQPGQNYEQYF.

This clonotype was detected a few times. This chain connects TRBV2 to TRBJ2-5; no clear D. CDR3 length: 13 residues. V lost 2 bases and J lost 2, with 6 bases in between. Germline assignment: CDR1 SNHLY and CDR2 FYNNEI. The CDR3 here is CASSERRQETQYF. The CDR3 bases are TGTGCCAGCAGTGAACGGAGACAAGAGACCCAGTACTTC.